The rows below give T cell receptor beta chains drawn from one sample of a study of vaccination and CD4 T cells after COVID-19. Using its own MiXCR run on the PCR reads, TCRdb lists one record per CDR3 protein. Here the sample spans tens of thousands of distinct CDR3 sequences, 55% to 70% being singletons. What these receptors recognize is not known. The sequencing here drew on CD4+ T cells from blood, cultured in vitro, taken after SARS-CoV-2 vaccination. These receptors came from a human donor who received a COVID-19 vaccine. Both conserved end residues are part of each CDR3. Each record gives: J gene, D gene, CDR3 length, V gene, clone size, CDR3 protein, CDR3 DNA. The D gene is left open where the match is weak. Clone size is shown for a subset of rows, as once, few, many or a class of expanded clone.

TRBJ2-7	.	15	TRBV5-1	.	CASSRGGPVGKEQYF	TGCGCCAGCAGCAGGGGGGGGCCAGTGGGTAAAGAGCAGTACTTC
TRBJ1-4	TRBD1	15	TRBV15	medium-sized	CATSRGQGLGEKLFF	TGTGCCACCAGCAGGGGACAGGGACTAGGGGAAAAACTGTTTTTT
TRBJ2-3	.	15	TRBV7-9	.	CASTKILAVADTQYF	TGTGCCAGTACAAAGATTTTAGCAGTCGCAGATACGCAGTATTTT
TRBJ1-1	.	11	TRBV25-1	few	CASSDGGTQAF	TGTGCCAGCAGTGATGGGGGGACTCAGGCATTT
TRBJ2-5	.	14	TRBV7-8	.	CASSLGGEGETQYF	TGTGCCAGCAGCCTAGGTGGCGAGGGGGAGACCCAGTACTTC
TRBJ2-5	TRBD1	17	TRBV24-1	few	CATSDPGQGRPQETQYF	TGTGCCACCAGTGACCCGGGACAGGGGAGACCCCAAGAGACCCAGTACTTC
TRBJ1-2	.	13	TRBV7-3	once	CASSLSWDYGYTF	TGTGCCAGCAGCTTATCGTGGGACTATGGCTACACCTTC
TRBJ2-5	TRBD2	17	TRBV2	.	CASSEIVGLAAPRTQYF	TGTGCCAGCAGTGAAATAGTGGGACTAGCCGCCCCGCGGACCCAGTACTTC
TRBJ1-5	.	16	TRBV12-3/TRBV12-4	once	CASSPPRTAYNQPQHF	TGTGCCAGCAGTCCTCCCAGGACAGCTTACAATCAGCCCCAGCATTTT
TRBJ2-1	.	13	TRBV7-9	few	CASSLDSYNEQFF	TGTGCCAGCAGCTTAGACAGCTACAATGAGCAGTTCTTC
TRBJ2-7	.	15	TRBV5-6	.	CASSFRSRGKHEQYF	TGTGCCAGCAGCTTTAGAAGTCGGGGGAAGCACGAGCAGTACTTC
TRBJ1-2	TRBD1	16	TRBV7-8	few	CASSRNLQDRVLGYTF	TGTGCCAGCAGCCGAAACCTCCAAGACAGGGTACTTGGCTACACCTTC
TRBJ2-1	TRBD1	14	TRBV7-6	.	CASSLFPQGAEEFF	TGTGCCAGCAGCTTATTTCCTCAGGGGGCGGAGGAGTTCTTC
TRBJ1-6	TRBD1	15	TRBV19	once	CASSIQGASNSPLHF	TGTGCCAGTAGTATCCAGGGGGCCTCTAATTCACCCCTCCACTTT
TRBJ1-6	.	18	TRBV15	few	CATSRDLGSRSYNSPLHF	TGTGCCACCAGCAGAGATTTGGGTAGTCGCTCCTATAATTCACCCCTCCACTTT
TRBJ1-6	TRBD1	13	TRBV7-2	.	CASSSRDRRPLHF	TGTGCCAGCAGCTCCCGGGACAGACGTCCTCTCCACTTT
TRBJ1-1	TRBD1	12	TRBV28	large	CASVGQGSEAFF	TGTGCCAGCGTGGGACAGGGAAGTGAAGCTTTCTTT
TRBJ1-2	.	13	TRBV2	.	CASNRESNYGYTF	TGTGCCAGCAACAGGGAGTCTAACTATGGCTACACCTTC
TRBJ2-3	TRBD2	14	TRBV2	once	CASRKIAGPDTQYF	TGTGCCAGCAGGAAAATAGCGGGGCCAGATACGCAGTATTTT
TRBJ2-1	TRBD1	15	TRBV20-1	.	CSARRTGNLYNEQFF	TGCAGTGCTAGAAGGACAGGGAACCTTTACAATGAGCAGTTCTTC
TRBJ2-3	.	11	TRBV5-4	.	CASSFANTQYF	TGTGCCAGCAGCTTCGCGAATACGCAGTATTTT
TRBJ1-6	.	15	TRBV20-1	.	CSARDVGEPPGPLHF	TGCAGTGCTAGAGATGTGGGCGAGCCTCCGGGACCCCTCCACTTT
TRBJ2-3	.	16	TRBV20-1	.	CSALRPKSGLTDTQYF	TGCAGTGCCCTCCGGCCCAAATCGGGCCTGACAGATACGCAGTATTTT
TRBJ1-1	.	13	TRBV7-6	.	CASSQDGGTEAFF	TGTGCCAGCAGCCAGGACGGGGGGACTGAAGCTTTCTTT
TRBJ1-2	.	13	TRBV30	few	CAWSMPTNYGYTF	TGTGCCTGGAGTATGCCTACTAACTATGGCTACACCTTC
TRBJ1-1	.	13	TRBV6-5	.	CASSLEVEGEAFF	TGTGCCAGCAGTTTAGAGGTTGAGGGTGAAGCTTTCTTT
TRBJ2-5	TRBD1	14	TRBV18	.	CASSQGQGRETQYF	TGTGCCAGCTCACAGGGACAGGGAAGGGAGACCCAGTACTTC
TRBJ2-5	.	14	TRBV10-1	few	CASSASGSQETQYF	TGCGCCAGCAGTGCAAGTGGGTCCCAAGAGACCCAGTACTTC
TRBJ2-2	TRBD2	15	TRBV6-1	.	CASRAGGVTTSELFF	TGTGCCAGCAGAGCGGGGGGGGTTACCACATCGGAGCTGTTTTTT
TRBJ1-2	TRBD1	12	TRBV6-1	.	CASGDSRYGYTF	TGTGCCAGCGGGGACAGCCGATATGGCTACACCTTC
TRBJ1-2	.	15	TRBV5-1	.	CASSPGGTNNYGYTF	TGCGCCAGCAGCCCGGGAGGGACAAACAACTATGGCTACACCTTC
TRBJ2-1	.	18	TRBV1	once	CTSSQGTGGPISYNEQFF	TGCACCAGCAGCCAAGGTACGGGGGGGCCGATCTCCTACAATGAGCAGTTCTTC
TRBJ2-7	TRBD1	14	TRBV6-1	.	CASRTGEVSYEQYF	TGTGCCAGCAGGACAGGGGAAGTCTCCTACGAGCAGTACTTC
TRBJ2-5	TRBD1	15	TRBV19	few	CASSILGQGQETQYF	TGTGCCAGTAGTATCTTGGGACAGGGGCAAGAGACCCAGTACTTC
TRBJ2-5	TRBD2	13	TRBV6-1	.	CANGGFVTETQYF	TGTGCCAACGGGGGGTTTGTAACGGAGACCCAGTACTTC
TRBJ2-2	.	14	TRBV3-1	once	CASSQGPGRRELFF	TGTGCCAGCAGCCAAGGTCCGGGGAGAAGGGAGCTGTTTTTT
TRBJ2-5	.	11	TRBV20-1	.	CSAIPKETQYF	TGCAGTGCTATCCCGAAAGAGACCCAGTACTTC
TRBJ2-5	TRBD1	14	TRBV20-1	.	CSAPPGQALETQYF	TGCAGTGCTCCTCCGGGACAGGCTTTGGAGACCCAGTACTTC
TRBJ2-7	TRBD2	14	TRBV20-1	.	CSARDAGGGYEQYF	TGCAGTGCTAGAGATGCGGGGGGGGGGTACGAGCAGTACTTC
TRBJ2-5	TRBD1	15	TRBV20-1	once	CSAPLTGGLQETQYF	TGCAGTGCTCCCCTGACAGGGGGCCTTCAAGAGACCCAGTACTTC
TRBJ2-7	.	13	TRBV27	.	CASSHGSSYEQYF	TGTGCCAGCAGTCACGGTTCCTCCTACGAGCAGTACTTC
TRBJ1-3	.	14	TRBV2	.	CASIRGSSGNTIYF	TGTGCCAGCATAAGAGGTAGCTCTGGAAACACCATATATTTT
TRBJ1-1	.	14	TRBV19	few	CASSPGPLNTEAFF	TGTGCCAGTAGTCCGGGACCACTTAACACTGAAGCTTTCTTT
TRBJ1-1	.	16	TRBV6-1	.	CASSDGLADINTEAFF	TGTGCCAGCAGTGACGGGCTTGCAGATATAAACACTGAAGCTTTCTTT
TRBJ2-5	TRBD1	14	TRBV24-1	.	CATSRAGGGETQYF	TGTGCCACCAGTAGGGCAGGGGGCGGGGAGACCCAGTACTTC
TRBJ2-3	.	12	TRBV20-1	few	CSARRAGNTQYF	TGCAGTGCTCGTCGGGCGGGGAATACGCAGTATTTT
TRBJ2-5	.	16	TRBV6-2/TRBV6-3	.	CATRGLRGARQETQYF	TGTGCCACCCGTGGACTTCGGGGGGCCCGACAAGAGACCCAGTACTTC
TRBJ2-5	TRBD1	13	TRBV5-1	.	CASSNRGWETQYF	TGCGCCAGCAGCAACAGGGGCTGGGAGACCCAGTACTTC
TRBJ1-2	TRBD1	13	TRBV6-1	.	CASSENRGEGYTF	TGTGCCAGCAGTGAAAACAGGGGTGAGGGCTACACCTTC
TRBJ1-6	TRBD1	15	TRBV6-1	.	CASTQTGNYNSPLHF	TGTGCCAGCACCCAGACAGGGAACTATAATTCACCCCTCCACTTT
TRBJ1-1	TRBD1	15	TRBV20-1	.	CSARDGDRGDTEAFF	TGCAGTGCTAGAGATGGGGACAGGGGTGACACTGAAGCTTTCTTT
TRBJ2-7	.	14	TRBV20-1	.	CSAASRESSYEQYF	TGCAGTGCTGCATCTAGAGAAAGCTCCTACGAGCAGTACTTC
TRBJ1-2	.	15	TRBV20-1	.	CSAVPRQADNYGYTF	TGCAGTGCTGTTCCCCGACAGGCAGATAACTATGGCTACACCTTC
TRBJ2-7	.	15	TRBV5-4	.	CASSLTGSLLDEQYF	TGTGCCAGCAGCTTGACAGGGAGTCTCCTGGACGAGCAGTACTTC
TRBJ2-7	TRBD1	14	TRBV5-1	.	CASSSGQGAYEQYF	TGCGCCAGCAGCTCCGGACAGGGGGCTTACGAGCAGTACTTC